The T cell receptor (beta chain) under discussion was sequenced for a study of cytomegalovirus exposure and HLA in healthy donors. Study-level findings and limits: A link between a missense DCLRE1C variant and TCR beta V- and J-gene trimming emerged from a later analysis. Immune exposure information available was restricted to CMV serostatus. Later analysis indicated greater clonal expansion among HLA-associated TCR beta chains than among equally common other chains. The authors later found TCR association rates varying by HLA locus, with DRB1 most and HLA-C fewest.

The PCR used 60 Vbeta and 13 Jbeta primers. Data came from immunoSEQ multiplex PCR; TCRdb stores just in-frame clones and leaves some out. The profile shows some 130,000 clones, about four fifths of them singletons. This CDR3 has 16 amino acids. V was trimmed by 6 bases and J by 3 bases, leaving 18 bases between them. CDR1 is LNHDA, CDR2 SQIVND, per germline (reference sequence). To note about this clone: Its antigen is unidentified.

The chain combines TRBV19 with TRBJ1-5; D not certain. The origin of this receptor is a middle-aged woman in good health and CMV-seronegative. Sequenced: PBMCs. The chain's CDR3 is CASSYGEVGHNQPQHF. The CDR3 DNA follows: TGTGCCAGTAGCTATGGGGAGGTAGGGCACAATCAGCCCCAGCATTTT.